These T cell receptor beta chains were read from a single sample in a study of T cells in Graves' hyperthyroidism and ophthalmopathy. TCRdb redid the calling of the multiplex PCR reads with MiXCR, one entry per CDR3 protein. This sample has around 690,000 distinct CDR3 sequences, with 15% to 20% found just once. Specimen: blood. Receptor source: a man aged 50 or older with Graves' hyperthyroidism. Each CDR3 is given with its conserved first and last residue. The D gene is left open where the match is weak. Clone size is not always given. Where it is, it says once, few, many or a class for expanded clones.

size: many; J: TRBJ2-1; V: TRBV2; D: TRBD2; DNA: TGTGCCAGCAGTGAAATGGCTAGCGGACACAATGAGCAGTTCTTC; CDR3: CASSEMASGHNEQFF
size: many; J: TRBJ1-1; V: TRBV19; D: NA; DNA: TGTGCGACTGGCCGGTGGTCGGATGACACTGAAGCTTTCTTT; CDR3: CATGRWSDDTEAFF
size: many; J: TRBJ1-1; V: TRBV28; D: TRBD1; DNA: TGTGCCAGCACCTCAGGACAGGGGAAGGCTGAAGCTTTCTTT; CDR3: CASTSGQGKAEAFF
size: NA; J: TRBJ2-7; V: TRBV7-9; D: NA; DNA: TGTGCCAGCAGCATAGGGGGGGCCCACGAGCAGTACTTC; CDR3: CASSIGGAHEQYF
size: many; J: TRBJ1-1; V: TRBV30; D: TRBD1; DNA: TGTGCCTGGAACGGAGGGGGCGTCGAAGCTTTCTTT; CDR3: CAWNGGGVEAFF
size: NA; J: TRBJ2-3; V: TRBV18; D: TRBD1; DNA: TGTGCCAGCTCAGATATAGCCGGGACAGGCACAGATACGCAGTATTTT; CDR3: CASSDIAGTGTDTQYF
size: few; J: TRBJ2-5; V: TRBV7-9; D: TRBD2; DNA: TGTGCCAGCAGCTCGGCTAGCGGGAGGGACGAGACCCAGTACTTC; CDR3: CASSSASGRDETQYF
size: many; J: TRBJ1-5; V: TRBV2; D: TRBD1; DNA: TGTGCCAGCAGCACGGACAGGGAGAGAAGCAATCAGCCCCAGCATTTT; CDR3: CASSTDRERSNQPQHF
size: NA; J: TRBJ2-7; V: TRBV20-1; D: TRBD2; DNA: TGCAGTGCTCCCGGACTAGCGGGAGTGCGGTCCTACGAGCAGTACTTC; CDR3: CSAPGLAGVRSYEQYF
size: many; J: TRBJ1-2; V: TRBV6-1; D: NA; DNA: TGTGCCAGCAGTGGAACATCTAACTATGGCTACACCTTC; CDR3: CASSGTSNYGYTF
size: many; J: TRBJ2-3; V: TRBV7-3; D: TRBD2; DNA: TGTGCCAGCAGCTTCCTAGCGGGGGGCACAGATACGCAGTATTTT; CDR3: CASSFLAGGTDTQYF
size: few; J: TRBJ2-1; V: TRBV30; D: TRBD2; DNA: TGTGCCCTCGCACCCTCGGGACTAGCTCCGTTCTTC; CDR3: CALAPSGLAPFF
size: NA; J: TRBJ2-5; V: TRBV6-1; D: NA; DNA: TGTGCCAGCAGCGGCAGGGCTTGGCAAGAGACCCAGTACTTC; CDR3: CASSGRAWQETQYF
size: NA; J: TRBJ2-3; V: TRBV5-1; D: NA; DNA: TGCGCCAGCAGCTTACCCGAGACTAGCACAGATACGCAGTATTTT; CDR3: CASSLPETSTDTQYF
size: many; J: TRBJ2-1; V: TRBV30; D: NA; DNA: TGTGCCTGGAGTGAGGGAGACTCCTACAATGAGCAGTTCTTC; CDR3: CAWSEGDSYNEQFF
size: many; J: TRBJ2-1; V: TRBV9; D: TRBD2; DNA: TGTGCCAGCAGTGTGGGGACTAGCAGCTACAATGAGCAGTTCTTC; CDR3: CASSVGTSSYNEQFF